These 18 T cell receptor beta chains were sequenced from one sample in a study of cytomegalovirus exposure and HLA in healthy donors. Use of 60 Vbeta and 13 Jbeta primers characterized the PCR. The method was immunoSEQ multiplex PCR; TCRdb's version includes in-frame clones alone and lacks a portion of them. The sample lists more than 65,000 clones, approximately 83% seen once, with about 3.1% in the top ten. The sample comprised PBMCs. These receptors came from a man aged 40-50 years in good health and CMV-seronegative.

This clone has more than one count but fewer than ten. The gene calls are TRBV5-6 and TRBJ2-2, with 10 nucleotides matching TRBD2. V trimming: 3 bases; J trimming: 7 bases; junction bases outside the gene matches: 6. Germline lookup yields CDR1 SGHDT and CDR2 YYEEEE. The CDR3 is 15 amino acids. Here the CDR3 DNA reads TGTGCCAGCAGCTATAGCGGGGGGATGTTCGGGGAGCTGTTTTTT. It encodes CASSYSGGMFGELFF.

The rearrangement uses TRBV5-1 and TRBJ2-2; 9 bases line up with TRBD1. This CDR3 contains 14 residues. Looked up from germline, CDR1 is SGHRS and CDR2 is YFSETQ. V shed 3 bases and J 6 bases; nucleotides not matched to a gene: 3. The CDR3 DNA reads TGCGCCAGCAGCTATACAGGGGGCGCCGGGGAGCTGTTTTTT. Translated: CASSYTGGAGELFF. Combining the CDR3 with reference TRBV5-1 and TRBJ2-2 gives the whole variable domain KAGVTQTPRYLIKTRGQQVTLSCSPISGHRSVSWYQQTPGQGLQFLFEYFSETQRNKGNFPGRFSGRQFSNSRSEMNVSTLELGDSALYLCASSYTGGAGELFFGEGSRLTVL.

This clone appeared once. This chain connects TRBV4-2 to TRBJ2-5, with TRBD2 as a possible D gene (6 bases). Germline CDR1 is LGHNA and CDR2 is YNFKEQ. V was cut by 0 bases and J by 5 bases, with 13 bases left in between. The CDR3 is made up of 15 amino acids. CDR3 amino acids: CASSQDSGRWETQYF. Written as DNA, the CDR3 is TGTGCCAGCAGCCAAGATAGCGGTCGGTGGGAGACCCAGTACTTC.

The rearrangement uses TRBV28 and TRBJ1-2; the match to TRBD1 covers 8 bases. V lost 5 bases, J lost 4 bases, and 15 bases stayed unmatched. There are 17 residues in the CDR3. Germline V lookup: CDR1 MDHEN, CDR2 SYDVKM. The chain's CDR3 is CASSTPYGDRGTYGYTF. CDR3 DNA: TGTGCCAGCAGTACCCCGTACGGTGACAGGGGAACCTATGGCTACACCTTC.

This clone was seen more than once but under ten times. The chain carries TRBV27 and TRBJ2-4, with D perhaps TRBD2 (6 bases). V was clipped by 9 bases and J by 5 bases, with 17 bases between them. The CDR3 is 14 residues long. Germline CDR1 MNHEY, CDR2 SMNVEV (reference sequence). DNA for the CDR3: TGTGCCAGTTCCGGGAGCTTGTCCCAAAACATTCAGTACTTC. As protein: CASSGSLSQNIQYF.

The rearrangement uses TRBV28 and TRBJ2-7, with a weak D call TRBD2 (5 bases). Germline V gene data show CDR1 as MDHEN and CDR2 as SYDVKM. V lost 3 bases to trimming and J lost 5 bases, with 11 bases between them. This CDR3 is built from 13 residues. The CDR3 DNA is TGTGCCAGCAGTTTTGGGAGTCTCGACGAGCAGTACTTC. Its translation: CASSFGSLDEQYF.

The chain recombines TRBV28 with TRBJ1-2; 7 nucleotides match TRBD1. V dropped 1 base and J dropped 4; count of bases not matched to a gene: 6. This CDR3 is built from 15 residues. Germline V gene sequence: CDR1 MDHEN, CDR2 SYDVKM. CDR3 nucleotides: TGTGCCAGCAGTTTATTGGTAACAGGGGCCTATGGCTACACCTTC. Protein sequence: CASSLLVTGAYGYTF.

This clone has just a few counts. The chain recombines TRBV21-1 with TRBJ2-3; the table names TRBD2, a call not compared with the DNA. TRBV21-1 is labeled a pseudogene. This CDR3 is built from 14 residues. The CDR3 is CASSKDYRRDTQYF. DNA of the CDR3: TGTGCCAGCAGCAAAGATTATCGTCGGGATACGCAGTATTTT.

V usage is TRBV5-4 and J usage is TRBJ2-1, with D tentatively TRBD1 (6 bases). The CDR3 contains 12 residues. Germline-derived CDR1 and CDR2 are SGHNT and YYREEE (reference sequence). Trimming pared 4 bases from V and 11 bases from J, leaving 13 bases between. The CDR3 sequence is CASSPAGQKQFF. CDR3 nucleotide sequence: TGTGCCAGCAGCCCCGCCGGACAGAAGCAGTTCTTC. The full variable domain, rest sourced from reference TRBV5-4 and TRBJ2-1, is ETGVTQSPTHLIKTRGQQVTLRCSSQSGHNTVSWYQQALGQGPQFIFQYYREEENGRGNFPPRFSGLQFPNYSSELNVNALELDDSALYLCASSPAGQKQFFGPGTRLTVL.

In DNA form, the CDR3 reads TGTGCCAGCAGCTTGACTAGCGGGGGGATGACCTACGAGCAGTACTTC. It encodes CASSLTSGGMTYEQYF. The V and J genes are TRBV5-6 and TRBJ2-7, with 12 nucleotides matching TRBD2. The CDR3 spans 16 residues. The trim removed 1 base at V and 2 bases at J, leaving 4 bases unmatched. Germline V CDR1 and CDR2: SGHDT, YYEEEE.

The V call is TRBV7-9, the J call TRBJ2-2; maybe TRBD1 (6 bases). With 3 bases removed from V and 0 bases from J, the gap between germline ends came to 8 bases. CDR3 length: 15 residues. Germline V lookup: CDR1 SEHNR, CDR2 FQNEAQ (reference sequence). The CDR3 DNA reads TGTGCCAGCAGCTTTGACAGGCCGAACACCGGGGAGCTGTTTTTT. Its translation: CASSFDRPNTGELFF.

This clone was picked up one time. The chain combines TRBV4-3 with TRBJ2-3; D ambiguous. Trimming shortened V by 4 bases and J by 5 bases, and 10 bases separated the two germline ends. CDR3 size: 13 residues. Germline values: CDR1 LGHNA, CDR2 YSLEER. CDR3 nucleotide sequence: TGCGCCAGCAGCCGAGAGGCCGTAGATACGCAGTATTTT. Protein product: CASSREAVDTQYF.

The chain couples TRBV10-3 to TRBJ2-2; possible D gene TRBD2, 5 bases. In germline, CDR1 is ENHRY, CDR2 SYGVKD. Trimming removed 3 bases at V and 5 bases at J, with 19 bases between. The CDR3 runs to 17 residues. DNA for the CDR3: TGTGCCATCAGTGACCCATCTAGTCTAGCCGGGACCGGGGAGCTGTTTTTT. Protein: CAISDPSSLAGTGELFF.

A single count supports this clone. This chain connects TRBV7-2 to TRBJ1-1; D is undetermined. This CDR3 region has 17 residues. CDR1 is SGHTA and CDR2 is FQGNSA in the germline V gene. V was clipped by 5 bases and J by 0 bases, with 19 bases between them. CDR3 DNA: TGTGCCAGCAGCCTCGGGTGGGGAGGTGATATGAACACTGAAGCTTTCTTT. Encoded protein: CASSLGWGGDMNTEAFF.

The CDR3 bases are TGTGCCAGCAGCGCGACAGGAGGTCCGTGGAGCGGCGGGGAGCTGTTTTTT. It yields the protein CASSATGGPWSGGELFF. The rearrangement joins TRBV9 to TRBJ2-2, with a possible D match to TRBD1 (6 bases). Germline V gene sequence: CDR1 SGDLS, CDR2 YYNGEE. Trimming cost V 3 bases and J 7 bases, with 22 bases left between them. The length of the CDR3 is 17 residues.

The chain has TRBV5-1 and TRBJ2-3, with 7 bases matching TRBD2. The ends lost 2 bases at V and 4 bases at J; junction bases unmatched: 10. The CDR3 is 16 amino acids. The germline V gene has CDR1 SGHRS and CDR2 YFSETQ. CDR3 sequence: CASSLGAGVGSDTQYF. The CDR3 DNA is TGCGCCAGCAGCTTAGGGGCGGGGGTAGGTTCAGATACGCAGTATTTT. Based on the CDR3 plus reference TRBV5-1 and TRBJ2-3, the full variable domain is KAGVTQTPRYLIKTRGQQVTLSCSPISGHRSVSWYQQTPGQGLQFLFEYFSETQRNKGNFPGRFSGRQFSNSRSEMNVSTLELGDSALYLCASSLGAGVGSDTQYFGPGTRLTVL.

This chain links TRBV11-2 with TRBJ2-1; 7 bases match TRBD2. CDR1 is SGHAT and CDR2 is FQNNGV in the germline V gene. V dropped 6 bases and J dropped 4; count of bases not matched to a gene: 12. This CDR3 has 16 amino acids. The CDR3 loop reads CASRSPRGSDYNEQFF. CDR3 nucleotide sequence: TGTGCCAGCAGGTCCCCGCGGGGGAGCGATTACAATGAGCAGTTCTTC.

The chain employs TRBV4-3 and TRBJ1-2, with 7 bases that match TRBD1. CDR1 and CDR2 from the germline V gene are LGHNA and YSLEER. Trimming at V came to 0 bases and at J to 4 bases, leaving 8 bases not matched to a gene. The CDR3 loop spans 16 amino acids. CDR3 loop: CASSQDSSAGGYGYTF. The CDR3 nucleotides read TGCGCCAGCAGCCAAGACTCCTCGGCAGGGGGCTATGGCTACACCTTC.